These 13 T cell receptor beta chains came from one sample sequenced in a study of spatial heterogeneity in lung cancer. Notes on the study in general: How many expanded intratumoral alpha and beta TCRs were present tracked the tumor mutation count, which was a count of nonsynonymous mutations.

The time point is: sample taken at primary tumor resection. The antigens for these receptors are not known. TCRdb reprocessed the 5' RACE reads via MiXCR and lists one record per CDR3 protein. The table records tens of thousands of distinct CDR3 sequences, about 16% of them present only once. The sequences come from lung tumor tissue, collected at surgery. The receptors were gathered from a female donor with early-stage non-small cell lung cancer.

This clonotype occurred a few times. This chain links TRBV5-1 with TRBJ2-7; 7 bases agree with TRBD1. CDR1 is SGHRS and CDR2 is YFSETQ in the germline V gene. V lost 0 bases to trimming and J lost 3 bases; unmatched junction nucleotides: 3. The CDR3 totals 14 residues. The CDR3 loop reads CASSLEGQNYEQYF. DNA of the CDR3: TGCGCCAGCAGCTTGGAGGGACAGAACTACGAGCAGTACTTC.

V usage is TRBV10-3 and J usage is TRBJ2-3, with D possibly TRBD2 on 6 matching bases. Trimming took off 11 bases at V and 0 bases at J, with 12 bases between the two ends. The length of the CDR3 is 13 residues. Germline V gives CDR1 ENHRY, CDR2 SYGVKD. The CDR3 spells CALRSGSTDTQYF. The CDR3 nucleotides read TGTGCCCTAAGAAGCGGGAGCACAGATACGCAGTATTTT.

This clonotype was observed a handful of times. The gene calls are TRBV20-1 and TRBJ2-1, with D possibly being TRBD2 (6 bases). The CDR3 runs to 13 residues. The V gene's germline CDR1 is DFQATT and CDR2 SNEGSKA (reference sequence). With 6 bases removed from V and 6 bases from J, the gap between germline ends came to 15 bases. This chain's CDR3 is CSARDFYRNEQFF. CDR3 DNA sequence: TGCAGTGCCCGGGACTTTTACCGCAATGAGCAGTTCTTC.

This clonotype was recorded at least ten times. The chain uses TRBV3-1 and TRBJ2-1; D perhaps matches TRBD2 (6 bases). Germline CDR1 reads LGHDT; CDR2 reads YNNKEL (reference sequence). The CDR3 contains 17 residues. Trimming took 4 bases from V and 0 from J, leaving 16 bases between them. The CDR3 nucleotides are TGTGCCAGCAGCCTACGTTGGGACTCCGTCTCCTACAATGAGCAGTTCTTC. As protein: CASSLRWDSVSYNEQFF.

This clonotype was counted many times. The V call is TRBV28, the J call TRBJ2-5; D possibly uses TRBD1 or TRBD2 (5 bases each). The V gene's germline CDR1 is MDHEN and CDR2 SYDVKM. The CDR3 covers 14 residues. V gave up 6 bases and J gave up 1 base, with 12 bases separating them. The CDR3 DNA reads as TGTGCCAGCAGCCCCAAGAGGGGCCAAGAGACCCAGTACTTC. This sequence encodes CASSPKRGQETQYF.

The chain is built from TRBV5-1 and TRBJ2-5; D may match TRBD1 or TRBD2 (7 bases each). V lost 3 bases and J 5 bases, leaving 17 bases between the germline ends. The germline gives CDR1 SGHRS, CDR2 YFSETQ. This CDR3 has 15 amino acids. The DNA of the CDR3 is TGCGCCAGCAGCTCACAGGGGAGGGTTGAGGAGACCCAGTACTTC. Translated, it gives CASSSQGRVEETQYF.

A note on this clonotype: This clone may be a read error of a much larger clone one base away. V and J are TRBV7-2 and TRBJ2-3, with D perhaps TRBD1 (6 bases). CDR1 and CDR2 (germline): SGHTA, FQGNSA. The CDR3 is 14 amino acids. V lost 4 bases and J lost 1, with 9 bases in between. The DNA for the CDR3 is TGTGCCAGCAGCTGGACAGTGGGCACAGATACGCAGTATTTT. It encodes CASSWTVGTDTQYF.

This chain links TRBV18 with TRBJ2-7; D uncertain. CDR1 and CDR2 (germline): KGHSH, LQKENI. This CDR3 contains 14 residues. V lost 4 bases to trimming and J lost 0 bases, with 10 bases between them. This CDR3 reads CASSRPIRSYEQYF. CDR3 DNA: TGTGCCAGCTCACGTCCGATACGCTCCTACGAGCAGTACTTC.

In this sample, this clonotype turned up many times. CDR3 DNA: TGCAGCGTTGGTAGGACAGTATTCAATGAGCAGTTCTTC. Its translation is CSVGRTVFNEQFF. The chain carries TRBV29-1 and TRBJ2-1, with D perhaps matching TRBD1 (6 bases). The CDR3 consists of 13 residues. Germline assignment: CDR1 SQVTM and CDR2 ANQGSEA. The V and J ends lost 4 bases and 6 bases respectively, with 13 bases between them.

This clonotype was seen repeatedly, ten times or more. The rearrangement uses TRBV14 and TRBJ2-5, with 10 bases matching TRBD2. The germline CDR1 and CDR2 sequences are SGHDN and FVKESK. There are 17 residues in the CDR3. Unmatched junction bases numbered 9, after V lost 1 base and J lost 4 bases. The CDR3 spells CASSQGLAGGRSETQYF. The CDR3 region has the DNA TGTGCCAGCAGCCAAGGATTAGCGGGAGGAAGATCAGAGACCCAGTACTTC.

This clonotype was seen at least ten times. This sequence joins TRBV5-1 and TRBJ2-5, with 9 bases fitting TRBD1. Trimming took 5 bases from V and 5 from J; bases not matched to a gene: 10. The V gene's germline CDR1 is SGHRS and CDR2 YFSETQ. This CDR3 is built from 15 residues. The CDR3: CASRNEQGARETQYF. In nucleotides, the CDR3 is TGCGCCAGCAGGAACGAACAGGGGGCGAGGGAGACCCAGTACTTC.

The chain combines TRBV7-9 with TRBJ2-3, with D perhaps matching TRBD1 or TRBD2 (5 bases each). Germline V gene lookup returns CDR1 SEHNR and CDR2 FQNEAQ (reference sequence). CDR3 size: 13 residues. V lost 5 bases and J 4 bases, leaving 10 bases between the germline ends. The CDR3 loop is CASSTGLSDTQYF. The CDR3, as DNA: TGTGCCAGCAGCACAGGACTCTCAGATACGCAGTATTTT.

The chain has TRBV29-1 and TRBJ2-6, with 11 positions matching TRBD1. This CDR3 comprises 15 residues. The germline gives CDR1 SQVTM, CDR2 ANQGSEA. J was trimmed by 2 bases and V by 6 bases; bases with no gene match: 3. CDR3 bases: TGCAGCGTCGGGACAGGGGGGGCTGGGGCCAACGTCCTGACTTTC. It specifies CSVGTGGAGANVLTF.